These T cell receptor beta chains were read from a single sample in a study of spatial heterogeneity in lung cancer. TCRdb passed the 5' RACE reads through MiXCR, listing each CDR3 protein once. The sample lists some 6,900 distinct CDR3 sequences, around 13% occurring once. The sequencing here drew on lung tumor tissue, taken at surgery. The source of these receptors is a male donor with early-stage non-small cell lung cancer. CDR3s include the opening cysteine and the closing phenylalanine or tryptophan. Each record gives: J gene, V gene, clone size, D gene, CDR3 length, CDR3 protein, CDR3 DNA. The D gene is left open where the match is weak. Only some rows state a clone size, as once, few, many or a class for expanded clones.

TRBJ1-2 | TRBV5-6 | . | . | 19 | CASSFYICSAYSGSHGYTF | .
TRBJ2-7 | TRBV6-1 | many | . | 14 | CASTWRDTSYEQYF | TGTGCCAGCACGTGGAGGGACACTTCCTACGAGCAGTACTTC
TRBJ1-6 | TRBV28 | . | . | 16 | CASRRGGLAYNSPLHF | TGTGCCAGCCGAAGGGGAGGATTGGCCTATAATTCACCCCTCCACTTT
TRBJ2-5 | TRBV6-2/TRBV6-3 | . | . | 12 | CASSNSGETQYF | TGTGCCAGCAGTAATTCCGGAGAGACCCAGTACTTC
TRBJ2-7 | TRBV6-6 | large | . | 16 | CASGDTTSGRKYEQYF | TGTGCCAGCGGGGATACTACTTCGGGAAGGAAGTACGAGCAGTACTTC
TRBJ2-2 | TRBV2 | medium-sized | . | 14 | CASRDSANTGELFF | TGTGCCAGCAGGGACAGTGCGAACACCGGGGAGCTGTTTTTT
TRBJ2-1 | TRBV10-3 | once | TRBD2 | 15 | CAISQTSGIYNEQFF | TGTGCCATCAGCCAGACTAGCGGGATCTACAATGAGCAGTTCTTC
TRBJ2-7 | TRBV3-1 | medium-sized | TRBD2 | 16 | CASTLWGTSGRNEQYF | TGTGCCAGCACCCTATGGGGGACTAGCGGGAGGAACGAGCAGTACTTC
TRBJ2-1 | TRBV5-1 | medium-sized | . | 15 | CASSVGRAANNEQFF | TGCGCCAGCAGTGTGGGTAGAGCCGCGAACAATGAGCAGTTCTTC
TRBJ1-1 | TRBV29-1 | few | . | 12 | CSVGQMNTEAFF | TGCAGCGTTGGCCAGATGAACACTGAAGCTTTCTTT
TRBJ2-3 | TRBV5-1 | few | TRBD2 | 18 | CASSSLAGLASLTDTQYF | TGCGCCAGCAGCTCCCTAGCGGGATTAGCAAGTTTGACAGATACGCAGTATTTT
TRBJ2-7 | TRBV20-1 | medium-sized | TRBD2 | 14 | CSASKSGRAAEQYF | TGCAGTGCTAGCAAAAGCGGGAGGGCCGCCGAGCAGTACTTC
TRBJ1-1 | TRBV6-6 | many | . | 16 | CASSPRAGGLNTEAFF | TGTGCCAGCAGTCCGAGGGCCGGGGGGCTCAACACTGAAGCTTTCTTT
TRBJ2-3 | TRBV12-3/TRBV12-4 | many | TRBD2 | 15 | CASSFFGGGSDTQYF | TGTGCCAGCAGTTTCTTTGGGGGGGGATCAGATACGCAGTATTTT
TRBJ1-4 | TRBV18 | many | . | 15 | CASSPRRGTDEKLFF | TGTGCCAGCTCACCCCGAAGGGGGACGGATGAAAAACTGTTTTTT
TRBJ2-5 | TRBV11-3 | . | TRBD1 | 13 | CASSPDRGETQYF | TGTGCCAGCAGCCCGGACAGGGGAGAGACCCAGTACTTC
TRBJ2-3 | TRBV9 | many | . | 17 | CASSVSRTGVAADTQYF | TGTGCCAGCAGCGTAAGTCGGACCGGTGTCGCGGCAGATACGCAGTATTTT
TRBJ2-6 | TRBV7-2 | many | . | 14 | CASSFRTGANVLTF | TGTGCCAGCAGTTTCCGGACCGGGGCCAACGTCCTGACTTTC
TRBJ2-1 | TRBV5-1 | medium-sized | . | 11 | CASSLEGAGVF | TGCGCCAGCAGCTTGGAAGGGGCCGGGGTCTTC
TRBJ2-5 | TRBV7-9 | many | TRBD2 | 16 | CASSSSGRAFGETQYF | TGTGCCAGCAGCTCTAGCGGGAGGGCCTTCGGGGAGACCCAGTACTTC
TRBJ1-5 | TRBV27 | few | TRBD1 | 14 | CASSLRGQGQPQHF | TGTGCCAGCAGTTTAAGGGGGCAGGGTCAGCCCCAGCATTTT
TRBJ2-1 | TRBV19 | many | . | 14 | CASSPSVDYNEQFF | TGTGCCAGTAGCCCCTCCGTCGACTACAATGAGCAGTTCTTC